These T cell receptor beta chains were read from a single sample in a study of cytomegalovirus exposure and HLA in healthy donors. Produced via immunoSEQ multiplex PCR; TCRdb's table is partial and in-frame only. The table shows 100,000 to 150,000 clones, with approximately 74% occurring only once. Material for sequencing was PBMCs. Every receptor here comes from a man aged 40-55 years in good health and CMV-seropositive. Both conserved end residues are part of each CDR3. D genes are given only for firm matches. Clone size appears in some rows only: once, few, many, or a class for an expanded clone.

J | D | size | V | DNA | CDR3
TRBJ2-7 | TRBD2 | few | TRBV5-1 | TGCGCCAGCAGCATGGGGACTAGCCCCCACGAGCAGTACTTC | CASSMGTSPHEQYF
TRBJ2-1 | . | few | TRBV11-1 | TGTGCCAGCAGCTTAGAGGCGGGGATAGAGCAGTTCTTC | CASSLEAGIEQFF
TRBJ1-5 | . | . | TRBV5-5 | TGTGCCAGCAGCCCGTACGCCACTGGCAATCAGCCCCAGCATTTT | CASSPYATGNQPQHF
TRBJ2-7 | TRBD1 | few | TRBV18 | TGTGCCAGCTCACCAAAGGACAGGGGTTTCGAGCAGTACTTC | CASSPKDRGFEQYF
TRBJ1-4 | . | . | TRBV7-9 | TGTGCCAGCAGCTTATCAGGGAATGAAAAACTGTTTTTT | CASSLSGNEKLFF
TRBJ2-4 | TRBD2 | . | TRBV29-1 | TGCAGCGTTGAGTGGGCTAGCGGGAGCTCCCGAGCCAAAAACATTCAGTACTTC | CSVEWASGSSRAKNIQYF
TRBJ2-5 | . | once | TRBV14 | TGTGCCAGCAGCCCCCACAATCAAGAGACCCAGTACTTC | CASSPHNQETQYF
TRBJ2-3 | TRBD1 | . | TRBV7-2 | TGTGCCAGCAGTCCGGGACAGGGTAAAGGGGATACGCAGTATTTT | CASSPGQGKGDTQYF
TRBJ2-1 | TRBD2 | . | TRBV9 | TGTGCCAGCAGCGCTCTTTCCGGCGGGGGACTAGGTGAGCAGTTCTTC | CASSALSGGGLGEQFF
TRBJ1-1 | . | . | TRBV29-1 | TGCAGCGTTGGGTTGGGGGGTCCGAACACTGAAGCTTTCTTT | CSVGLGGPNTEAFF
TRBJ2-3 | TRBD2 | . | TRBV27 | TGTGCCAGCACTGCTAGGCTAGCGGGCACAGATACGCAGTATTTT | CASTARLAGTDTQYF
TRBJ1-1 | TRBD1 | . | TRBV5-1 | TGCGCCAGCAGCCAAACAGGGGGTGGGGTCACTGAAGCTTTCTTT | CASSQTGGGVTEAFF
TRBJ1-2 | . | . | TRBV7-2 | TGTGCCAGCAGCTTACCCCCGGGAGCACACTATGGCTACACCTTC | CASSLPPGAHYGYTF
TRBJ1-2 | . | . | TRBV5-8 | TGTGCCAGCAGCCCACAGGGTATAAGGGGCTACACCTTC | CASSPQGIRGYTF
TRBJ2-7 | . | few | TRBV28 | TGTGCCAGCAGTTCTACAGGGAGCTCCTACGAGCAGTACTTC | CASSSTGSSYEQYF
TRBJ2-3 | TRBD1 | few | TRBV27 | TGTGCCAGCAGTTTATTTCCAGGGGGTAGCACAGATACGCAGTATTTT | CASSLFPGGSTDTQYF
TRBJ2-1 | TRBD2 | few | TRBV6-6 | TGTGCCAGCAGACCTACTAGCGGGAGAACCAATGAGCAGTTCTTC | CASRPTSGRTNEQFF
TRBJ1-5 | TRBD1 | . | TRBV28 | TGTGCCAGCAGCCGTAACCGGGACAGGGGGAACCAGCCCCAGCATTTT | CASSRNRDRGNQPQHF
TRBJ1-1 | . | once | TRBV6-6 | TGTGCCAGCAGTCGACAAAACACTGAAGCTTTCTTT | CASSRQNTEAFF
TRBJ2-7 | . | . | TRBV10-3 | TGTGCCATCAGTGGGGTTGGAGGGCAGTACTTC | CAISGVGGQYF